These 15 T cell receptor beta chains were all obtained from the same sample, sequenced in a study of blood T cells in healthy people across ages (dated by TCRdb to about 2015). Libraries were made using 5' RACE. The data were produced on an Illumina HiSeq 2500. A second PCR of about 7 to 12 cycles was run with a J-beta primer mix and a sample-barcoded 5' primer. TCRdb reanalyzed the raw reads on its own, using fastp at Q25 for trimming and MiXCR for clone calling, and kept in-frame beta chains. Identical CDR3 proteins give one entry, which carries the most common genes and DNA. The sample table shows hundreds of thousands of distinct CDR3 sequences, and 35% to 50% are seen once. Of the sample, 30% is held by the ten largest clones. The sample was blood. The source of these receptors is a man older than 75 in good health.

The chain links TRBV12-3 or TRBV12-4 to TRBJ2-4; D gene uncertain. The CDR3 has 14 residues. The ends were cut back, 3 bases at V and 1 base at J, with 7 bases in the middle. In DNA, the CDR3 is TGTGCCAGCAGTTTCACGTTGGCCAAAAACATTCAGTACTTC. Translated: CASSFTLAKNIQYF.

This clonotype was seen only a few times. V and J are TRBV4-1 and TRBJ2-6, with TRBD1 as a possible D gene (5 bases). From germline, CDR1 is MGHRA and CDR2 YSYEKL. The CDR3 has 16 amino acids. Trimming stripped 0 bases from V and 0 bases from J, with 6 bases between. CDR3 loop: CASSQDQGSGANVLTF. DNA for the CDR3: TGCGCCAGCAGCCAAGACCAGGGCTCTGGGGCCAACGTCCTGACTTTC.

The chain combines TRBV11-1 with TRBJ2-5; D may be TRBD2 (6 bases). Trimming took 2 bases from V and 1 from J, leaving 14 bases between them. Looked up from germline, CDR1 is SGHAT and CDR2 is FQDESV (reference sequence). The CDR3 extends over 16 amino acids. In DNA form, the CDR3 reads TGTGCCAGCAGCTTAAATGGAGGGCCTCCCCAAGAGACCCAGTACTTC. Amino acids: CASSLNGGPPQETQYF.

This clonotype was seen more than once but under ten times. The chain recombines TRBV4-2 with TRBJ2-5, with 7 bases matching TRBD1. Per the germline V gene, CDR1 is LGHNA and CDR2 is YNFKEQ. The CDR3 sequence is 15 residues long. V dropped 0 bases and J dropped 1; count of bases not matched to a gene: 2. The CDR3 coding sequence is TGTGCCAGCAGCCAAGATCGACAGGGCCAAGAGACCCAGTACTTC. The encoded protein is CASSQDRQGQETQYF.

Points on this clonotype: One junction end disagrees with the germline gene, perhaps due to a read error. This chain uses TRBV15 with TRBJ2-7; a possible D gene is TRBD2 (6 bases). This CDR3 has 15 residues. CDR1 LNHNV and CDR2 YYDKDF come from the germline V gene (reference sequence). CDR3 bases: TGTGCCACCAGCATACGGGAGCTCGCCTCCTACGAGCAGCACTTC. This encodes CATSIRELASYEQHF.

The V gene is TRBV6-2 or TRBV6-3, the J gene TRBJ2-5, with 12 positions matching TRBD2. Germline values: CDR1 MNHEY, CDR2 SVGEGT. V was clipped by 2 bases and J by 11 bases; unmatched bases: 9. CDR3 length: 15 amino acids. CDR3: CASSYLTSGRYGQYF. CDR3 nucleotide sequence: TGTGCCAGCAGTTACCTGACTAGCGGGAGATACGGGCAGTACTTC.

The genes are TRBV4-1 and TRBJ1-5; D not resolved. The CDR3 runs to 17 residues. Per the germline V gene, CDR1 is MGHRA and CDR2 is YSYEKL. The V and J ends lost 4 bases and 0 bases respectively, with 16 bases between them. Written as DNA, the CDR3 is TGCGCCAGCAGCCTCACCGGCCGGATGGATAGCAATCAGCCCCAGCATTTT. It yields the protein CASSLTGRMDSNQPQHF.

This clonotype was detected a few times. The chain is built from TRBV7-2 and TRBJ2-1; D possibly matches TRBD1 or TRBD2 (5 bases each). CDR3 size: 15 residues. V was shortened by 6 bases and J by 10 bases, with 22 bases between the two germline ends. Germline V lookup: CDR1 SGHTA, CDR2 FQGNSA. Here the CDR3 reads CASRTGTERLREQFF. CDR3 nucleotides: TGTGCCAGCAGGACTGGGACCGAACGTCTTCGGGAGCAGTTCTTC.

The gene calls are TRBV3-1 and TRBJ2-7, with D perhaps matching TRBD2 (5 bases). The CDR3 is made up of 13 amino acids. V was shortened by 7 bases and J by 5 bases, with 15 bases between the two germline ends. In germline, CDR1 is LGHDT, CDR2 YNNKEL (reference sequence). CDR3 amino acids: CASKNNAGDEQYF. The CDR3 coding sequence is TGTGCCAGCAAAAACAACGCCGGGGACGAGCAGTACTTC.

The chain combines TRBV6-2 or TRBV6-3 with TRBJ2-7; D gene unclear. Trimming took 7 bases from V and 2 from J, leaving 15 bases between them. CDR3 size: 14 residues. The germline V gene has CDR1 MNHEY and CDR2 SVGEGT. The CDR3 protein is CASKIPRSPYEQYF. The CDR3, as DNA: TGTGCCAGCAAGATACCGCGTTCACCCTACGAGCAGTACTTC.

V usage is TRBV7-2 and J usage is TRBJ2-3; 8 bases match TRBD2. The ends lost 1 base at V and 3 bases at J; junction bases unmatched: 6. The germline V gene encodes CDR1 SGHTA and CDR2 FQGNSA. The CDR3 spans 16 residues. CDR3 protein: CASSLGQRGYTDTQYF. CDR3 DNA sequence: TGTGCCAGCAGCTTAGGCCAGCGGGGGTATACAGATACGCAGTATTTT.

This chain connects TRBV6-6 to TRBJ2-5, with TRBD2 matching over 7 bases. From germline, CDR1 is MNHNY and CDR2 SVGAGI (reference sequence). There are 16 residues in the CDR3. V lost 2 bases to trimming and J lost 4 bases; unmatched junction nucleotides: 10. This chain's CDR3 is CASSYQAGRGRETQYF. The CDR3 DNA is TGTGCCAGCAGTTACCAAGCGGGGAGGGGTCGAGAGACCCAGTACTTC.

The chain links TRBV6-2 or TRBV6-3 to TRBJ1-2, with 7 bases identical to TRBD1. CDR1 is MNHEY, CDR2 SVGEGT, per germline. This CDR3 has 15 amino acids. V lost 0 bases to trimming and J lost 8 bases; unmatched junction nucleotides: 9. The CDR3 DNA reads as TGTGCCAGCAGTTACTCGGGACAGTCCCCGGGAGGCTACACCTTC. As protein: CASSYSGQSPGGYTF.

This clonotype was seen many times. The CDR3 nucleotides are TGCAGCGTTGAAGGAGGGGAGTTCTACGAGCAGTACTTC. Its protein product is CSVEGGEFYEQYF. The V call is TRBV29-1, the J call TRBJ2-7; D may correspond to TRBD1 or TRBD2 (5 bases each). The CDR3 is 13 residues long. The germline CDR1 and CDR2 sequences are SQVTM and ANQGSEA. The ends were cut back, 1 base at V and 3 bases at J, with 10 bases in the middle.

This clonotype was observed a few times. The chain couples TRBV27 to TRBJ1-2; TRBD1 aligns across 8 bases. Germline loops: CDR1 MNHEY, CDR2 SMNVEV (reference sequence). J lost 6 bases, V lost 4 bases, and 7 bases had no gene match. The CDR3 extends over 14 amino acids. CDR3 in amino acids: CASSYDRGLDGYTF. CDR3 coding DNA: TGTGCCAGCAGTTACGACAGGGGTTTGGATGGCTACACCTTC.